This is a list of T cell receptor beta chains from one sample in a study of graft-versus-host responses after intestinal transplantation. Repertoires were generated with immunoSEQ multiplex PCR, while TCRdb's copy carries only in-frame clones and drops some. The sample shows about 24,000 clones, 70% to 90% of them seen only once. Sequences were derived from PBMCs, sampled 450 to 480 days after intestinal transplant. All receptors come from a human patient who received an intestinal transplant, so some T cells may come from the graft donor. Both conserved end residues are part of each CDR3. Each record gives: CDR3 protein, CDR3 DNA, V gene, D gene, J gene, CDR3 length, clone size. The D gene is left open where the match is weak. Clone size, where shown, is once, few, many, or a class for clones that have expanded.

CASSLAEGGNEQFF TGCGCCAGCAGCTTGGCCGAGGGTGGCAATGAGCAGTTCTTC TRBV5-1 . TRBJ2-1 14 .
CASSLGLAPTYNEQFF TGCGCCAGCAGCTTGGGACTAGCGCCGACCTACAATGAGCAGTTCTTC TRBV5-1 TRBD2 TRBJ2-1 16 .
CASSPDRVSETQYF TGTGCCAGTAGTCCGGACAGGGTTTCGGAGACCCAGTACTTC TRBV19 TRBD1 TRBJ2-5 14 .
CASSYSPWQLQETQYF TGTGCCAGCAGTTATTCGCCCTGGCAGTTACAAGAGACCCAGTACTTC TRBV6-5 . TRBJ2-5 16 .
CASSLEGVVYNEQFF TGTGCCAGCAGCTTGGAAGGGGTGGTGTACAATGAGCAGTTCTTC TRBV11-2 . TRBJ2-1 15 .
CASSPGQATSLNTEAFF TGTGCCAGCAGCCCCGGACAGGCGACTTCACTGAACACTGAAGCTTTCTTT TRBV9 TRBD1 TRBJ1-1 17 .
CASSFGGAGNTIYF TGCGCCAGCAGCTTCGGGGGAGCTGGAAACACCATATATTTT TRBV5-1 . TRBJ1-3 14 .
CASSRDGSSTDTQYF TGCGCCAGCAGCCGGGATGGTTCTAGCACAGATACGCAGTATTTT TRBV5-1 . TRBJ2-3 15 .
CASSIGTGVTEAFF TGTGCCAGTAGTATAGGGACAGGGGTCACTGAAGCTTTCTTT TRBV19 TRBD1 TRBJ1-1 14 .
CATSRGGYRSHEQYF TGTGCCACCAGCAGAGGGGGTTACAGGAGCCACGAGCAGTACTTC TRBV15 . TRBJ2-7 15 .
CASRLGSPGQGAGPLTNEKLFF TGTGCAAGTCGCTTAGGGAGCCCGGGACAGGGGGCGGGACCCCTAACTAATGAAAAACTGTTTTTT TRBV12-2 . TRBJ1-4 22 .
CASSPGYEQYF TGTGCCAGCTCACCAGGGTACGAGCAGTACTTC TRBV18 . TRBJ2-7 11 once
CATSRDRGRTEAFF TGTGCCACCAGCAGGGACAGGGGTCGGACTGAAGCTTTCTTT TRBV15 TRBD1 TRBJ1-1 14 few
CASSQDHLTPREKLFF TGCGCCAGCAGCCAAGACCACTTAACGCCGAGGGAAAAACTGTTTTTT TRBV4-1 . TRBJ1-4 16 .
CASSFRASTVIAKNIQYF TGTGCCAGCAGTTTCAGGGCTAGCACCGTGATAGCCAAAAACATTCAGTACTTC TRBV28 . TRBJ2-4 18 .
CASSTGTEGSYYYEQYF TGTGCCAGTAGTACAGGGACTGAGGGGTCCTACTACTACGAGCAGTACTTC TRBV19 . TRBJ2-7 17 .
CASSGTSSLEQYF TGTGCCAGCAGCGGGACATCCTCCCTCGAGCAGTACTTC TRBV6-1 . TRBJ2-7 13 .
CATSKGGPYGYTF TGTGCCACCAGCAAGGGAGGGCCCTATGGCTACACCTTC TRBV15 . TRBJ1-2 13 .
CSVGGGPGSYNEQFF TGCAGCGTTGGAGGGGGGCCAGGGTCCTACAATGAGCAGTTCTTC TRBV29-1 . TRBJ2-1 15 .
CASSIIEAGTYEQYF TGTGCCAGTAGTATTATTGAAGCCGGAACCTACGAGCAGTACTTC TRBV19 . TRBJ2-7 15 .
CASSYYGVPDTQYF TGTGCCAGCAGTTACTATGGGGTACCAGATACGCAGTATTTT TRBV6-6 . TRBJ2-3 14 .
CASSIDGVNYGYTF TGTGCCAGTAGTATAGATGGCGTTAACTATGGCTACACCTTC TRBV19 . TRBJ1-2 14 .
CASSIGRGQYF TGTGCCAGCAGCATTGGTCGAGGTCAGTACTTC TRBV7-9 . TRBJ2-7 11 .
CASSARRVLGDYTDTQYF TGTGCCAGCAGCGCCAGGCGGGTCCTGGGGGACTACACAGATACGCAGTATTTT TRBV9 TRBD2 TRBJ2-3 18 .
CASTDSPPSGLFF TGTGCCAGCACCGACAGTCCCCCGAGTGGGCTGTTTTTT TRBV28 . TRBJ2-2 13 .
CASSQGTVSNQPQHF TGTGCCAGCAGCCAGGGTACAGTTAGCAATCAGCCCCAGCATTTT TRBV5-8 . TRBJ1-5 15 .
CASSPSTDTQYF TGTGCCAGCTCTCCTAGCACAGATACGCAGTATTTT TRBV18 . TRBJ2-3 12 .
CASSLEGQGYLSYEQYF TGTGCCAGCAGTTTGGAGGGACAGGGGTACCTGTCCTACGAGCAGTACTTC TRBV28 TRBD1 TRBJ2-7 17 .
CATSRSTGYGYTF TGTGCCACCAGCAGATCCACAGGGTATGGCTACACCTTC TRBV15 . TRBJ1-2 13 .
CASFGQGYYGYTF TGTGCCAGCTTCGGACAGGGTTACTATGGCTACACCTTC TRBV27 TRBD1 TRBJ1-2 13 .
CASSQDPSGRVFTYEQYF TGTGCCAGCAGCCAAGATCCCTCGGGGAGGGTATTTACCTACGAGCAGTACTTC TRBV4-2 TRBD2 TRBJ2-7 18 .
CASTVSIGIGEKLFF TGTGCCAGCACCGTATCCATCGGGATTGGGGAAAAACTGTTTTTT TRBV4-2 . TRBJ1-4 15 .
CASRWTSGSYNEQFF TGTGCAAGTCGCTGGACTAGCGGGTCCTACAATGAGCAGTTCTTC TRBV12-2 . TRBJ2-1 15 .
CASLGPDGYTF TGTGCCAGCTTGGGACCTGACGGCTACACCTTC TRBV19 . TRBJ1-2 11 .
CASSPTSGLAGPYNEQFF TGCGCCAGCAGCCCAACCTCGGGACTAGCGGGACCCTACAATGAGCAGTTCTTC TRBV5-1 TRBD2 TRBJ2-1 18 few
CAWSVSRTDTQYF TGTGCCTGGAGTGTATCTCGCACAGATACGCAGTATTTT TRBV30 . TRBJ2-3 13 .
CASPSRLGPNTEAFF TGTGCCAGCCCGTCCCGTCTCGGCCCGAACACTGAAGCTTTCTTT TRBV6-1 . TRBJ1-1 15 .
CASSLAGNYGYTF TGTGCCAGCAGCTTAGCGGGAAACTATGGCTACACCTTC TRBV7-2 . TRBJ1-2 13 once
CASSPRGGGSNTGELFF TGTGCCAGCAGCCCGAGGGGCGGGGGGTCGAACACCGGGGAGCTGTTTTTT TRBV9 TRBD2 TRBJ2-2 17 few
CASSLGAGDTEAFF TGCGCCAGCAGCTTGGGAGCAGGGGACACTGAAGCTTTCTTT TRBV5-1 . TRBJ1-1 14 few
CAWSVRGGYTF TGTGCCTGGAGTGTACGTGGAGGCTACACCTTC TRBV30 . TRBJ1-2 11 once
CASSGPREDGYTF TGTGCCAGCAGCGGCCCGAGGGAGGATGGCTACACCTTC TRBV7-9 . TRBJ1-2 13 .
CASSPGGGYEQYF TGTGCCAGCAGCCCCGGAGGTGGGTACGAGCAGTACTTC TRBV7-3 . TRBJ2-7 13 .
CASSPREGRHYGYTF TGTGCCAGCAGCCCTCGGGAGGGGCGTCACTATGGCTACACCTTC TRBV7-9 . TRBJ1-2 15 once
CASSTPKGNREVQSQPQHF TGTGCTAGCAGCACCCCCAAGGGGAACAGGGAGGTCCAGTCTCAGCCCCAGCATTTT TRBV7-7 . TRBJ1-5 19 .
CASSRLTSGNEQFF TGTGCCAGCAGCCGCTTGACTAGCGGGAATGAGCAGTTCTTC TRBV6-5 TRBD2 TRBJ2-1 14 .
CSVRGSGGELFF TGCAGCGTGCGGGGGTCTGGGGGGGAGCTGTTTTTT TRBV29-1 TRBD2 TRBJ2-2 12 once
CASSQGHGKAKNIQYF TGTGCCAGCAGCCAAGGTCACGGCAAGGCCAAAAACATTCAGTACTTC TRBV14 . TRBJ2-4 16 .